This passage covers 23 T cell receptor beta chains from one sample sequenced in a study of shared clonotypes between healthy human individuals. Clones were sequenced by immunoSEQ multiplex PCR, and TCRdb holds only the in-frame ones, with some missing. Among about 2.5 million clones listed, approximately 90% were seen once. The sample consisted of naive CD4+ T cells from PBMCs. Subset: CD45RA+ positively selected. The receptors shown here come from a man aged 18 to 29 in good health. Some clones in this sample may be carry-over from other donors' samples.

V gene TRBV29-1 combines with J gene TRBJ2-7; weak D call: TRBD2 (5 bases). CDR3 size: 12 residues. The V gene lost 3 bases and the J gene lost 2 bases, with 8 bases spanning the gap. The V gene's germline CDR1 is SQVTM and CDR2 ANQGSEA. CDR3 in DNA: TGCAGCGTTGACGAGGGAACCTACGAGCAGTACTTC. Residues: CSVDEGTYEQYF.

This chain uses TRBV28 with TRBJ2-7, with D possibly matching TRBD2 (6 bases). V shed 8 bases and J shed 12 bases, with 14 bases lying between them. The CDR3 totals 10 residues. The V gene's germline CDR1 is MDHEN and CDR2 SYDVKM. As DNA, the CDR3 is TGTGCCAGCGGAAGACTAGTTGCGTACTTC. Its translation is CASGRLVAYF.

V gene TRBV7-9 combines with J gene TRBJ2-3, with D hard to call. CDR3 length: 12 amino acids. Germline V gene sequence: CDR1 SEHNR, CDR2 FQNEAQ (reference sequence). V was pared by 5 bases and J by 2 bases, with 5 bases between. CDR3 sequence: CASSPNTDTQYF. CDR3 DNA sequence: TGTGCCAGCAGCCCAAACACAGATACGCAGTATTTT.

The chain uses TRBV7-6 and TRBJ2-1; 8 bases fit TRBD2. Germline V gene sequence: CDR1 SGHVS, CDR2 FNYEAQ. After removal of 1 base from V and 10 bases from J, the junction contained 3 bases not matched to a gene. This CDR3 contains 13 residues. In DNA form, the CDR3 reads TGTGCCAGCAGCTTAGTCGCGGGAGGCGAGCAGTTCTTC. Its protein is CASSLVAGGEQFF.

The V and J genes are TRBV19 and TRBJ1-5, with 11 bases fitting TRBD1. J was trimmed by 7 bases and V by 5 bases; bases with no gene match: 10. Germline V gives CDR1 LNHDA, CDR2 SQIVND (reference sequence). The CDR3 has 16 amino acids. This CDR3 is CASSPRDRGSAQPQHF. The CDR3 nucleotides read TGTGCCAGTAGTCCTAGGGACAGGGGGTCAGCGCAGCCCCAGCATTTT.

The genes are TRBV12-5 and TRBJ2-2; D possibly corresponds to TRBD1 (6 bases). V was clipped by 4 bases and J by 0 bases, with 18 bases between them. The length of the CDR3 is 18 residues. Germline CDR1 reads LGHNT; CDR2 reads FRNRAP. The CDR3 nucleotides read TGTGCTAGTGGTTCCAACCTCGGGACAACTACGAACACCGGGGAGCTGTTTTTT. Protein product: CASGSNLGTTTNTGELFF.

The DNA of the CDR3 is TGTGCCAGCAGCTTACGGACCCCAGATACGCAGTATTTT. This encodes CASSLRTPDTQYF. The chain joins TRBV7-9 to TRBJ2-3; no reliable D call. Per the germline V gene, CDR1 is SEHNR and CDR2 is FQNEAQ (reference sequence). With 2 bases removed from V and 4 bases from J, the gap between germline ends came to 7 bases. The CDR3 is made up of 13 amino acids.

The chain employs TRBV4-2 and TRBJ2-1; D might be TRBD1 (5 bases). Germline V gene data show CDR1 as LGHNA and CDR2 as YNFKEQ. Trimming stripped 0 bases from V and 3 bases from J, with 15 bases between. The CDR3 has 17 amino acids. The CDR3: CASSQDSQGSFYNEQFF. The CDR3 bases are TGTGCCAGCAGCCAAGATTCGCAGGGATCATTCTACAATGAGCAGTTCTTC.

The chain has TRBV28 and TRBJ1-2, with a tentative D call TRBD1 (5 bases). The germline V gene has CDR1 MDHEN and CDR2 SYDVKM. V gave up 8 bases and J gave up 5 bases, with 15 bases separating them. This CDR3 region has 13 residues. The CDR3 DNA is TGTGCCAGCTGTAACGGGGCAGAGTATGGCTACACCTTC. Residues: CASCNGAEYGYTF.

The CDR3 sequence is CAISESTQQDSTDTQYF. The CDR3 coding sequence is TGTGCCATCAGTGAGTCGACTCAACAGGATTCCACAGATACGCAGTATTTT. The chain links TRBV10-3 to TRBJ2-3, with D perhaps matching TRBD1 (5 bases). V was pared by 0 bases and J by 2 bases, with 15 bases between. This CDR3 comprises 17 residues. The germline V gene encodes CDR1 ENHRY and CDR2 SYGVKD.

This sequence joins TRBV7-2 and TRBJ2-2; 7 nucleotides agree with TRBD2. V was pared by 1 base and J by 6 bases, with 8 bases of the junction left unmatched. CDR1 is SGHTA and CDR2 is FQGNSA in the germline V gene. The CDR3 runs 16 residues. Here the CDR3 DNA reads TGTGCCAGCAGCTTAGTGCCTAGCGGTTTGTCCGGGGAGCTGTTTTTT. As protein: CASSLVPSGLSGELFF. Combining the CDR3 with reference TRBV7-2 and TRBJ2-2 gives the whole variable domain GAGVSQSPSNKVTEKGKDVELRCDPISGHTALYWYRQSLGQGLEFLIYFQGNSAPDKSGLPSDRFSAERTGGSVSTLTIQRTQQEDSAVYLCASSLVPSGLSGELFFGEGSRLTVL.

The V call is TRBV7-9, the J call TRBJ1-2; no definite D call. Per the germline V gene, CDR1 is SEHNR and CDR2 is FQNEAQ (reference sequence). V lost 1 base, J lost 7 bases, and 4 bases lay in between. There are 11 residues in the CDR3. CDR3 DNA sequence: TGTGCCAGCAGCTTAGACGGTGGCTACACCTTC. It is translated as CASSLDGGYTF.

Remarks on this clone: This specimen includes other DNA sequences encoding the same CDR3. The chain combines TRBV5-6 with TRBJ2-7, with 9 bases matching TRBD1. CDR1 and CDR2 from the germline V gene are SGHDT and YYEEEE. This CDR3 is built from 15 residues. Trimming cost V 0 bases and J 2 bases; bases outside gene matches: 3. The CDR3 loop reads CASSLVGTGTYEQYF. CDR3 in DNA: TGTGCCAGCAGCTTGGTTGGGACAGGGACCTACGAGCAGTACTTC.

The CDR3 sequence is CASSLGYGPSYNEQFF. CDR3 bases: TGTGCCAGCAGCTTAGGTTACGGCCCCTCCTACAATGAGCAGTTCTTC. The V and J genes are TRBV11-2 and TRBJ2-1; no reliable D call. Germline lookup yields CDR1 SGHAT and CDR2 FQNNGV. The length of the CDR3 is 16 residues. Between the trimmed V and J ends, which lost 1 base and 0 bases, there was a span of 10 bases.

The chain is built from TRBV19 and TRBJ1-5; perhaps TRBD1 as D (5 bases). The CDR3 length is 14 residues. V was trimmed by 5 bases and J by 3 bases, leaving 11 bases between them. The V gene's germline CDR1 is LNHDA and CDR2 SQIVND (reference sequence). The CDR3 is CASSAQAINQPQHF. In DNA form, the CDR3 reads TGTGCCAGTAGTGCACAGGCGATCAATCAGCCCCAGCATTTT.

V and J are TRBV5-1 and TRBJ2-5, with TRBD2 identical over 12 bases. Trimming removed 7 bases from V and 5 bases from J; junction bases left unmatched: 12. Germline values: CDR1 SGHRS, CDR2 YFSETQ. This CDR3 is built from 16 residues. The DNA for the CDR3 is TGCGCCAGCCAACAGCGACTAGCGGGAGACGGTGAGACCCAGTACTTC. It encodes CASQQRLAGDGETQYF.

This chain links TRBV25-1 with TRBJ2-3, with 11 bases matching TRBD2. This CDR3 has 17 amino acids. CDR1 MGHDK and CDR2 SYGVNS come from the germline V gene. The V gene end was trimmed by 3 bases and the J gene end by 1 base; junction bases not matched to a gene: 6. The CDR3 sequence is CASSERLAGGGTDTQYF. DNA of the CDR3: TGTGCCAGCAGTGAGCGGCTAGCGGGGGGCGGCACAGATACGCAGTATTTT.

The genes are TRBV30 and TRBJ1-4, with D hard to call. V lost 3 bases, J lost 10 bases, and 9 bases lay in between. The CDR3 loop spans 11 amino acids. Looked up from germline, CDR1 is GTSNPN and CDR2 is SVGIG (reference sequence). The CDR3 spells CAWSMPGKLFF. In DNA, the CDR3 is TGTGCCTGGAGCATGCCAGGAAAACTGTTTTTT.

The CDR3 coding sequence is TGCGCCAGCAGTGAGCCGGGATACTATGGCTACACCTTC. Translated, it gives CASSEPGYYGYTF. The chain carries TRBV10-2 and TRBJ1-2; D unclear. The germline V gene encodes CDR1 WSHSY and CDR2 SAAADI. This CDR3 region has 13 residues. The germline V and J ends were trimmed by 2 bases and 3 bases, with 7 bases remaining between them.

Of note for this clone: At the DNA level, this CDR3 is encoded by other sequences in the same sample as well. This sequence joins TRBV11-2 and TRBJ2-5, with D uncertain. Germline assignment: CDR1 SGHAT and CDR2 FQNNGV. The CDR3 sequence is 12 residues long. Between the trimmed V and J ends, which lost 1 base and 4 bases, there was a span of 4 bases. Here the CDR3 reads CASSLGRETQYF. The DNA of the CDR3 is TGTGCCAGCAGCTTAGGCAGAGAGACCCAGTACTTC.

CDR3 loop: CASSLVRAGSYEQYF. The CDR3 nucleotides are TGTGCCAGCAGCTTAGTCCGGGCGGGATCCTACGAGCAGTACTTC. The chain couples TRBV7-9 to TRBJ2-7, with a weak D call TRBD2 (6 bases). The CDR3 totals 15 residues. The V gene's germline CDR1 is SEHNR and CDR2 FQNEAQ (reference sequence). Trimming shortened V by 1 base and J by 1 base, and 11 bases separated the two germline ends. The full variable domain, rest sourced from reference TRBV7-9 and TRBJ2-7, is DTGVSQNPRHKITKRGQNVTFRCDPISEHNRLYWYRQTLGQGPEFLTYFQNEAQLEKSRLLSDRFSAERPKGSFSTLEIQRTEQGDSAMYLCASSLVRAGSYEQYFGPGTRLTVT.

This rearrangement joins TRBV27 to TRBJ2-6; no reliable D call. The ends were cut back, 3 bases at V and 0 bases at J, with 15 bases in the middle. Germline CDR1 MNHEY, CDR2 SMNVEV (reference sequence). The CDR3 runs 18 residues. The CDR3 protein is CASSFMKGSYSGANVLTF. DNA of the CDR3: TGTGCCAGCAGTTTCATGAAGGGCAGTTACTCTGGGGCCAACGTCCTGACTTTC.

The chain is built from TRBV25-1 and TRBJ1-4; D gene uncertain. V gave up 1 base and J gave up 0 bases, with 0 bases separating them. The germline V gene encodes CDR1 MGHDK and CDR2 SYGVNS. The CDR3 totals 13 residues. CDR3 nucleotide sequence: TGTGCCAGCAGTGAATCAACTAATGAAAAACTGTTTTTT. Protein: CASSESTNEKLFF. Full variable domain (remainder filled in from reference TRBV25-1 and TRBJ1-4): EADIYQTPRYLVIGTGKKITLECSQTMGHDKMYWYQQDPGMELHLIHYSYGVNSTEKGDLSSESTVSRIRTEHFPLTLESARPSHTSQYLCASSESTNEKLFFGSGTQLSVL.